What follows are 3 T cell receptor beta chains derived from one specimen sequenced in a study of blood T cells in healthy people across ages. The authors ran a second PCR of roughly 6 to 12 cycles using a sample-barcoded 5' primer and a J-beta primer mix. In TCRdb, the 5' RACE reads were re-called with MiXCR into one record per CDR3 protein. The data contain 1 million or so distinct CDR3 sequences, 35% to 50% of them seen just once; the ten biggest clones take up about 19%. The specimen was blood. Receptors were obtained from a woman aged 55-69 years in good health.

This clonotype was seen more than once but under ten times. The CDR3, as DNA: TGCAGCGTTCAACAGGGATCTGGGGCCAACGTCCTGACTTTC. Translation: CSVQQGSGANVLTF. The J gene is TRBJ2-6, the V gene TRBV29-1; possibly TRBD1 for D (6 bases). V lost 5 bases and J lost 1, with 9 bases in between. This CDR3 has 14 amino acids. CDR1 is SQVTM and CDR2 is ANQGSEA in the germline V gene.

This clonotype showed up just once. This rearrangement joins TRBV20-1 to TRBJ1-1; TRBD1 agrees at 8 bases. Per germline, CDR1 DFQATT and CDR2 SNEGSKA (reference sequence). Trimming cost V 4 bases and J 1 base; bases outside gene matches: 8. The CDR3 extends over 15 amino acids. The CDR3 bases are TGCAGTGCTACCTCCGGGACAGGACCGAACACTGAAGCTTTCTTT. Translation gives CSATSGTGPNTEAFF.

The rearrangement links TRBV20-1 to TRBJ1-2, with TRBD1 as a possible D gene (5 bases). Germline-derived CDR1 and CDR2 are DFQATT and SNEGSKA (reference sequence). Deletions cut 6 bases from V and 0 bases from J, with 17 bases between. This CDR3 comprises 15 residues. The CDR3 bases are TGCAGTGCCCAAAAGGCCGGGGCCACTAACTATGGCTACACCTTC. Translation gives CSAQKAGATNYGYTF.